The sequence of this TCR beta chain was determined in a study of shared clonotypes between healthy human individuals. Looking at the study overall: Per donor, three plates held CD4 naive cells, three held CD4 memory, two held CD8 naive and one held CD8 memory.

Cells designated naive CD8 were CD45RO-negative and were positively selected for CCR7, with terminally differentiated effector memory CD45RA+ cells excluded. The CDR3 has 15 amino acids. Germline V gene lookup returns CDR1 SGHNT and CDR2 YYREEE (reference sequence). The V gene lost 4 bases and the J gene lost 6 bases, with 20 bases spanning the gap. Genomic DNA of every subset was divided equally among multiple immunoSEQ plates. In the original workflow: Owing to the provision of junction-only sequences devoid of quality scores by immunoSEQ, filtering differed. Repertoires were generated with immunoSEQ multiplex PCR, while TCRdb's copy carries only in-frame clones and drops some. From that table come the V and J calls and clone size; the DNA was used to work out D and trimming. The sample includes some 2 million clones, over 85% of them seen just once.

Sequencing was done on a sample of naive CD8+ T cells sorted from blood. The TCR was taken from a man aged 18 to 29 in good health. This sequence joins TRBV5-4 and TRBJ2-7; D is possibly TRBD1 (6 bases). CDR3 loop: CASSRRQTGQGEQYF. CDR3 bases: TGTGCCAGCAGCCGCCGACAGACAGGCCAGGGCGAGCAGTACTTC. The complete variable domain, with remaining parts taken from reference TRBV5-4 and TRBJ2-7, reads ETGVTQSPTHLIKTRGQQVTLRCSSQSGHNTVSWYQQALGQGPQFIFQYYREEENGRGNFPPRFSGLQFPNYSSELNVNALELDDSALYLCASSRRQTGQGEQYFGPGTRLTVT.